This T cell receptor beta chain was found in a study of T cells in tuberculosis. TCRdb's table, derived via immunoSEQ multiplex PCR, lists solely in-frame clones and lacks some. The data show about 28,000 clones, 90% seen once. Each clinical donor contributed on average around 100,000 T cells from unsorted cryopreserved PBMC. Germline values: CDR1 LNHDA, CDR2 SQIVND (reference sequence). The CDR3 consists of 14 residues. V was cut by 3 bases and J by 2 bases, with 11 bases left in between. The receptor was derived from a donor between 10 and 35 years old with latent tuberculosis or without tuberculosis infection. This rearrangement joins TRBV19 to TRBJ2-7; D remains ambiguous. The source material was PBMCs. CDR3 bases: TGTGCCAGTAGTATGCCCACTTTGCCCTACGAGCAGTACTTC. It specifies CASSMPTLPYEQYF.